Below, 30 T cell receptor beta chains from the same sample are listed, as sequenced in a study of shared T cell receptors in the human thymus. Using immunoSEQ multiplex PCR, the repertoire was profiled, and TCRdb retains in-frame clones only, with some absent. The data contain under 850,000 clones, roughly 88% of them seen just once; the ten biggest clones take up 0.0095% to 0.013%. These data are also associated with another study on human thymus T cells.

Specimen: thymocytes. The receptor source for this set is a boy under three years old with a congenital heart defect.

The chain combines TRBV6-6 with TRBJ1-5; D unclear. CDR1 and CDR2 from the germline V gene are MNHNY and SVGAGI (reference sequence). V was pared by 0 bases and J by 0 bases, with 6 bases between. This CDR3 has 15 residues. DNA of the CDR3: TGTGCCAGCAGTTACTCGCTCGGTAGCAATCAGCCCCAGCATTTT. Protein sequence: CASSYSLGSNQPQHF.

The chain links TRBV5-1 to TRBJ2-7; 7 nucleotides line up with TRBD1. The V segment lost 4 bases and the J segment 3 bases; nucleotides outside the gene matches: 4. This CDR3 is built from 13 residues. CDR1 is SGHRS and CDR2 is YFSETQ in the germline V gene. CDR3 sequence reads: CASSPGQFYEQYF. CDR3 DNA sequence: TGCGCCAGCAGCCCGGGACAGTTCTACGAGCAGTACTTC.

The chain couples TRBV18 to TRBJ1-5; TRBD1 aligns across 7 bases. The CDR3 is 15 residues long. The germline gives CDR1 KGHSH, CDR2 LQKENI. The V gene end was trimmed by 3 bases and the J gene end by 4 bases; junction bases not matched to a gene: 6. CDR3 amino acids: CASSPHDRENQPQHF. In DNA form, the CDR3 reads TGTGCCAGCTCACCCCATGACAGGGAGAATCAGCCCCAGCATTTT.

This chain links TRBV6-5 with TRBJ2-7; no clear D gene. This CDR3 has 14 residues. V dropped 6 bases and J dropped 2 bases, with 14 bases sitting between them. The V gene's germline CDR1 is MNHEY and CDR2 SVGAGI. The CDR3 nucleotides read TGTGCCAGCAGCGAACTGGCGGCTCCCTACGAGCAGTACTTC. Its protein is CASSELAAPYEQYF.

The chain uses TRBV28 and TRBJ1-2; TRBD1 matches 7 bases. Germline V gene lookup returns CDR1 MDHEN and CDR2 SYDVKM. This CDR3 region has 12 residues. Losses at the gene ends were 9 bases for V and 7 bases for J; bases not matched to a gene: 8. The CDR3 loop reads CASTGVVRGYTF. The CDR3 DNA reads TGTGCCAGTACAGGGGTAGTACGTGGCTACACCTTC.

The V gene is TRBV19, the J gene TRBJ2-1; no clear D gene. Trimming cost V 1 base and J 8 bases, with 6 bases left between them. Germline V gene sequence: CDR1 LNHDA, CDR2 SQIVND (reference sequence). This CDR3 contains 12 residues. The CDR3 here is CASSIGSDEQFF. The CDR3 region has the DNA TGTGCCAGTAGTATAGGAAGCGATGAGCAGTTCTTC. Full variable domain (outside the CDR3, taken from reference TRBV19 and TRBJ2-1): DGGITQSPKYLFRKEGQNVTLSCEQNLNHDAMYWYRQDPGQGLRLIYYSQIVNDFQKGDIAEGYSVSREKKESFPLTVTSAQKNPTAFYLCASSIGSDEQFFGPGTRLTVL.

This clone was detected only once. This chain connects TRBV5-4 to TRBJ1-3; TRBD1 aligns across 7 bases. V was clipped by 4 bases and J by 1 base; unmatched bases: 5. Germline CDR1 is SGHNT and CDR2 is YYREEE (reference sequence). The CDR3 totals 15 residues. CDR3 nucleotides: TGTGCCAGCAGCCCGGGACAGCCTTCTGGAAACACCATATATTTT. It codes for CASSPGQPSGNTIYF. Full variable domain (remainder filled in from reference TRBV5-4 and TRBJ1-3): ETGVTQSPTHLIKTRGQQVTLRCSSQSGHNTVSWYQQALGQGPQFIFQYYREEENGRGNFPPRFSGLQFPNYSSELNVNALELDDSALYLCASSPGQPSGNTIYFGEGSWLTVV.

This rearrangement joins TRBV29-1 to TRBJ1-1; 8 nucleotides align to TRBD1. This CDR3 has 14 residues. CDR1 and CDR2 (germline): SQVTM, ANQGSEA. The V gene end was trimmed by 7 bases and the J gene end by 4 bases; junction bases not matched to a gene: 11. In DNA, the CDR3 is TGCAGCGGGTGTGGGGGCAGGGGGCTCACTGAAGCTTTCTTT. It codes for CSGCGGRGLTEAFF. Combining the CDR3 with reference TRBV29-1 and TRBJ1-1 gives the whole variable domain SAVISQKPSRDICQRGTSLTIQCQVDSQVTMMFWYRQQPGQSLTLIATANQGSEATYESGFVIDKFPISRPNLTFSTLTVSNMSPEDSSIYLCSGCGGRGLTEAFFGQGTRLTVV.

This sequence joins TRBV7-3 and TRBJ2-3; 9 nucleotides line up with TRBD2. The CDR3 is made up of 15 amino acids. Germline V gene sequence: CDR1 SGHTA, CDR2 FQGTGA. V was pared by 6 bases and J by 6 bases, with 10 bases of the junction left unmatched. The CDR3 DNA sequence: TGTGCCAGCAGTCCGGGACTAGCTCCCTTTGATACGCAGTATTTT. Its translation is CASSPGLAPFDTQYF. The full variable domain, in which reference TRBV7-3 and TRBJ2-3 provide the parts outside the CDR3, is GAGVSQTPSNKVTEKGKYVELRCDPISGHTALYWYRQSLGQGPEFLIYFQGTGAADDSGLPNDRFFAVRPEGSVSTLKIQRTERGDSAVYLCASSPGLAPFDTQYFGPGTRLTVL.

The table lists this clone with a count of one. The rearrangement joins TRBV7-2 to TRBJ2-3; D may be TRBD2 (6 bases). CDR3 length: 16 residues. Germline CDR1 SGHTA, CDR2 FQGNSA. Between the trimmed V and J ends, which lost 5 bases and 2 bases, there was a span of 17 bases. CDR3: CASSRLVAVHTDTQYF. DNA of the CDR3: TGTGCCAGCAGCCGACTAGTAGCGGTACACACAGATACGCAGTATTTT.

J is TRBJ2-3 and V is TRBV5-1; TRBD2 matches 10 bases. From germline, CDR1 is SGHRS and CDR2 YFSETQ. This CDR3 has 15 residues. V was pared by 4 bases and J by 4 bases, with 6 bases of the junction left unmatched. The CDR3 region is CASSPPGLAPDTQYF. CDR3 DNA: TGCGCCAGCAGCCCACCGGGACTAGCGCCAGATACGCAGTATTTT.

The V gene is TRBV19, the J gene TRBJ1-5, with D possibly being TRBD1 (6 bases). The CDR3 runs to 16 residues. Germline values: CDR1 LNHDA, CDR2 SQIVND (reference sequence). Trimming removed 5 bases from V and 1 base from J, with 15 bases in between. This CDR3 reads CASSGDRPLSNQPQHF. DNA of the CDR3: TGTGCCAGTAGTGGCGACAGGCCCCTCAGCAATCAGCCCCAGCATTTT.

This chain joins TRBV7-9 and TRBJ2-1; 8 nucleotides line up with TRBD2. Germline CDR1 reads SEHNR; CDR2 reads FQNEAQ (reference sequence). J gave up 6 bases and V 5 bases, and 15 bases lay outside the gene matches. The CDR3 has 17 amino acids. CDR3 sequence reads: CASSLARGRPPGNEQFF. The CDR3 nucleotides read TGTGCCAGCAGCCTCGCTCGCGGGAGGCCCCCTGGCAATGAGCAGTTCTTC.

The chain links TRBV27 to TRBJ2-1; D call uncertain. The germline V gene has CDR1 MNHEY and CDR2 SMNVEV (reference sequence). Trimming cost V 4 bases and J 9 bases, with 16 bases left between them. The CDR3 is made up of 14 amino acids. The CDR3 DNA reads as TGTGCCAGCAGTTCCAGGCCCCTATTAGGTGAGCAGTTCTTC. This translates into CASSSRPLLGEQFF.

This chain links TRBV9 with TRBJ2-3, with TRBD2 matching 9 bases. With 0 bases clipped from V and 9 bases from J, the junction kept 2 bases outside the gene matches. This CDR3 region has 13 residues. Germline V gives CDR1 SGDLS, CDR2 YYNGEE. CDR3 residues: CASSVGGLATQYF. Here the CDR3 DNA reads TGTGCCAGCAGCGTAGGGGGACTAGCCACGCAGTATTTT.

This sequence joins TRBV30 and TRBJ2-1, with 7 bases that match TRBD2. Germline V lookup: CDR1 GTSNPN, CDR2 SVGIG (reference sequence). The V gene end was trimmed by 2 bases and the J gene end by 3 bases; junction bases not matched to a gene: 4. The CDR3 has 14 amino acids. DNA for the CDR3: TGTGCCTGGAGTACGGCTAGCGGCTACAATGAGCAGTTCTTC. Residues: CAWSTASGYNEQFF.

This sequence joins TRBV6-4 and TRBJ1-2; D gene uncertain. The CDR3 length is 15 residues. Trimming removed 9 bases from V and 0 bases from J, with 17 bases in between. The germline CDR1 and CDR2 sequences are MRHNA and SNTAGT. CDR3 protein: CARKAWTMANYGYTF. The DNA for the CDR3 is TGTGCCAGGAAAGCTTGGACTATGGCTAACTATGGCTACACCTTC.

V gene TRBV15 combines with J gene TRBJ2-1; 10 positions agree with TRBD2. Germline-derived CDR1 and CDR2 are LNHNV and YYDKDF (reference sequence). CDR3 length: 19 residues. V trimming: 0 bases; J trimming: 8 bases; junction bases outside the gene matches: 16. CDR3 nucleotides: TGTGCCACCAGCAGAGATGGCTGGGCTAGCGGGAGTAGAAGGGATGAGCAGTTCTTC. It yields the protein CATSRDGWASGSRRDEQFF.

The genes are TRBV7-9 and TRBJ2-7; tentatively, D is TRBD1 (5 bases). Looked up from germline, CDR1 is SEHNR and CDR2 is FQNEAQ (reference sequence). The CDR3 has 15 amino acids. Trimming removed 0 bases at V and 3 bases at J, with 12 bases between. The CDR3 region is CASSLASQGHYEQYF. CDR3 coding DNA: TGTGCCAGCAGCTTAGCATCCCAGGGTCACTACGAGCAGTACTTC.

J is TRBJ2-5 and V is TRBV19; the match to TRBD1 covers 7 bases. Germline lookup yields CDR1 LNHDA and CDR2 SQIVND (reference sequence). The CDR3 sequence is 14 residues long. After removal of 6 bases from V and 5 bases from J, the junction contained 9 bases not matched to a gene. In nucleotides, the CDR3 is TGTGCCAGTAGGACCGACAGGGCGGAGGAGACCCAGTACTTC. Protein sequence: CASRTDRAEETQYF.

The rearrangement uses TRBV27 and TRBJ2-7, with D perhaps TRBD2 (5 bases). Trimming removed 3 bases from V and 4 bases from J, with 22 bases in between. Looked up from germline, CDR1 is MNHEY and CDR2 is SMNVEV (reference sequence). This CDR3 contains 17 residues. The CDR3 DNA is TGTGCCAGCAGTTTCGGTTCAGGAGGAGGCTACCATTACGAGCAGTACTTC. It codes for CASSFGSGGGYHYEQYF.

This chain uses TRBV21-1 with TRBJ2-3; TRBD1 was called by the table and not checked on the DNA. TRBV21-1 is tagged as a pseudogene. This CDR3 spans 14 amino acids. The CDR3 reads CASSARDRGYTQYF. CDR3 nucleotides: TGTGCCAGCAGCGCCCGGGACAGGGGATATACGCAGTATTTT.

The chain employs TRBV11-2 and TRBJ2-5; 9 bases fit TRBD2. The V gene end was trimmed by 5 bases and the J gene end by 2 bases; junction bases not matched to a gene: 9. The CDR3 runs 16 residues. From germline, CDR1 is SGHAT and CDR2 FQNNGV. The CDR3 region has the DNA TGTGCCAGCAGCCCAGCGTTAGCGGGAGTACAAGAGACCCAGTACTTC. Amino acid sequence: CASSPALAGVQETQYF.

V is TRBV2 and J is TRBJ1-1, with a tentative D call TRBD1 (5 bases). Germline V lookup: CDR1 SNHLY, CDR2 FYNNEI. The ends were cut back, 11 bases at V and 0 bases at J, with 19 bases in the middle. The CDR3 has 15 amino acids. CDR3 protein: CAWYWTLEMNTEAFF. CDR3 nucleotides: TGTGCCTGGTATTGGACACTCGAAATGAACACTGAAGCTTTCTTT.

The gene calls are TRBV30 and TRBJ2-4; 14 bases line up with TRBD2. V shed 3 bases, J shed 1 base, and the junction held 11 bases outside the gene matches. The CDR3 runs 19 residues. Germline V lookup: CDR1 GTSNPN, CDR2 SVGIG (reference sequence). The CDR3 DNA follows: TGTGCCTGGAGGGGCCAGGGACTAGCGGGAGTTGGTGCCAAAAACATTCAGTACTTC. Protein product: CAWRGQGLAGVGAKNIQYF.

This chain links TRBV18 with TRBJ1-3, with D possibly TRBD1 on 5 matching bases. This CDR3 spans 18 amino acids. V lost 0 bases to trimming and J lost 0 bases, with 15 bases between them. Germline V gives CDR1 KGHSH, CDR2 LQKENI. The CDR3 region is CASSPPRKGLYSGNTIYF. CDR3 in DNA: TGTGCCAGCTCACCACCGCGGAAGGGGCTATACTCTGGAAACACCATATATTTT.

The chain uses TRBV7-9 and TRBJ1-2; 11 bases line up with TRBD1. CDR3 length: 15 residues. CDR1 is SEHNR, CDR2 FQNEAQ, per germline (reference sequence). V lost 3 bases to trimming and J lost 7 bases; unmatched junction nucleotides: 7. CDR3 loop: CASSFPGQGAAGYTF. CDR3 DNA sequence: TGTGCCAGCAGCTTTCCCGGACAGGGGGCTGCTGGCTACACCTTC. Combining the CDR3 with reference TRBV7-9 and TRBJ1-2 gives the whole variable domain DTGVSQNPRHKITKRGQNVTFRCDPISEHNRLYWYRQTLGQGPEFLTYFQNEAQLEKSRLLSDRFSAERPKGSFSTLEIQRTEQGDSAMYLCASSFPGQGAAGYTFGSGTRLTVV.

This clone was seen more than once but under ten times. The same CDR3 also results from other DNA sequences found in this sample. This chain connects TRBV21-1 to TRBJ1-1. TRBV21-1 is a pseudogene segment. The CDR3 spans 11 residues. The chain's CDR3 is CASSTRTEAFF. In DNA form, the CDR3 reads TGTGCCAGCAGCACCCGGACTGAAGCTTTCTTT.

The chain combines TRBV4-2 with TRBJ2-1; 8 bases are a match to TRBD1. V lost 7 bases to trimming and J lost 9 bases; unmatched junction nucleotides: 8. Germline V gene sequence: CDR1 LGHNA, CDR2 YNFKEQ. There are 13 residues in the CDR3. For the CDR3, the DNA is TGTGCCAGCACTACACAGGGGGTGCTTGAGCAGTTCTTC. Its protein is CASTTQGVLEQFF.

The chain joins TRBV4-2 to TRBJ1-1; D gene uncertain. Germline V gene data show CDR1 as LGHNA and CDR2 as YNFKEQ. Trimming removed 4 bases at V and 1 base at J, with 22 bases between. CDR3 length: 18 residues. The CDR3 protein is CASSPVPPGRGSNTEAFF. CDR3 DNA: TGTGCCAGCAGCCCGGTGCCGCCGGGTCGAGGGTCGAACACTGAAGCTTTCTTT.